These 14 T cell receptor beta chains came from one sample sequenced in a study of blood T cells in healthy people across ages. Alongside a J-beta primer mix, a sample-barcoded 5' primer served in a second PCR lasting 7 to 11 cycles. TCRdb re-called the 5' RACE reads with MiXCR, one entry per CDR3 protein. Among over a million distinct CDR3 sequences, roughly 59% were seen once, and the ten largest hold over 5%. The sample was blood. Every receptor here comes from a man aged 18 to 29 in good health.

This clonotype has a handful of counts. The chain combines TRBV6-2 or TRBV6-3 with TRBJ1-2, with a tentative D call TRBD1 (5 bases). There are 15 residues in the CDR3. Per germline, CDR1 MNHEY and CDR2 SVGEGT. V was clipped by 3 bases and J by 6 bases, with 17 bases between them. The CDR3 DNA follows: TGTGCCAGCAGTTATTCACAGGTCGTTTGGAATGGCTACACCTTC. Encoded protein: CASSYSQVVWNGYTF.

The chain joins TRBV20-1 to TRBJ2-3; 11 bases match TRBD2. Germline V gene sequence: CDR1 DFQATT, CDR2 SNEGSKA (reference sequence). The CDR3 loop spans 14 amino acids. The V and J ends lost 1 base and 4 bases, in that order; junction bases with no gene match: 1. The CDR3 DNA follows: TGCAGTGCTAGAGTTAGCGGGGGGGCAGATACGCAGTATTTT. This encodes CSARVSGGADTQYF.

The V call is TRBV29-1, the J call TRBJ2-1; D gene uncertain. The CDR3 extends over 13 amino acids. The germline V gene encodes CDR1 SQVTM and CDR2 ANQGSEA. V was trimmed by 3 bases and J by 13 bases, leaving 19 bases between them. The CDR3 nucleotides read TGCAGCGTTGATGCGACCGCCCAAGAGACCCAGTTCTTC. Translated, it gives CSVDATAQETQFF.

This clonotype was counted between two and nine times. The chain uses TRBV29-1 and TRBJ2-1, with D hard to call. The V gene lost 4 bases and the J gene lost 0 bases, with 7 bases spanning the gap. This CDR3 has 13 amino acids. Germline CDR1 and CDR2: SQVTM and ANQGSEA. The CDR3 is CSVVGSSYNEQFF. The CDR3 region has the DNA TGCAGCGTTGTTGGTAGCTCCTACAATGAGCAGTTCTTC.

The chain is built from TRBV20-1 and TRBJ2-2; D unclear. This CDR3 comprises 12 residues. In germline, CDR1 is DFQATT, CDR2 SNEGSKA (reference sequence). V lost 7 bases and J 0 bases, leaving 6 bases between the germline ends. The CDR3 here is CSGQPNTGELFF. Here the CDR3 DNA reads TGCAGTGGTCAGCCGAACACCGGGGAGCTGTTTTTT.

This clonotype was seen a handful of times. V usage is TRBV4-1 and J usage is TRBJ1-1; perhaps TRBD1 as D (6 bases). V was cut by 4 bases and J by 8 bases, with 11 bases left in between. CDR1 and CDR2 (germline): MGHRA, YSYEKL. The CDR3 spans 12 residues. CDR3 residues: CASSPIQGEAFF. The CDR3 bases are TGCGCCAGCAGCCCGATACAGGGAGAAGCTTTCTTT.

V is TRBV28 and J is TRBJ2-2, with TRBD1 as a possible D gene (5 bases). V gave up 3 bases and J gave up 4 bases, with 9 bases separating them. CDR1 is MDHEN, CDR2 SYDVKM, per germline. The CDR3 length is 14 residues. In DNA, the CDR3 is TGTGCCAGCAGTTTCCGCAGGGCCACCGGGGAGCTGTTTTTT. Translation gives CASSFRRATGELFF.

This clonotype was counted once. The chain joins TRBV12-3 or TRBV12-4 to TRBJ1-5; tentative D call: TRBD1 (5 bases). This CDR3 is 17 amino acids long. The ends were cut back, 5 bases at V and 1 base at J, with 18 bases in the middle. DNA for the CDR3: TGTGCCAGCAGTAGCCTAATGGGGGGAAGCAGCAATCAGCCCCAGCATTTT. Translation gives CASSSLMGGSSNQPQHF.

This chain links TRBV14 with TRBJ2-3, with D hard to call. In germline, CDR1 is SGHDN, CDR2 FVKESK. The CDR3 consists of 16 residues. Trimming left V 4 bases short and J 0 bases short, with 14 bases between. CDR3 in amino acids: CASSRLSGSSTDTQYF. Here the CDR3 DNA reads TGTGCCAGCAGCCGCCTTTCTGGGTCTAGCACAGATACGCAGTATTTT.

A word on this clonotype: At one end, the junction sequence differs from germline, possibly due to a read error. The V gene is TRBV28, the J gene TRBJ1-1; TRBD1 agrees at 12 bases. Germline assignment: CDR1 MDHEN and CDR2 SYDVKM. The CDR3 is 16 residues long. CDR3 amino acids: CTSSTGQGAGSTEAFF. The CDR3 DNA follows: TGTACCAGCAGTACGGGACAGGGGGCTGGCAGCACTGAAGCTTTCTTT.

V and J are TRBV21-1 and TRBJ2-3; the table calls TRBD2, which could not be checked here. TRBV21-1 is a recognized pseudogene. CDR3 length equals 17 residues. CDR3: CASSTVTSDPHTDTQYF. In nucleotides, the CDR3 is TGTGCCAGCAGCACCGTTACTAGCGACCCACACACAGATACGCAGTATTTT.

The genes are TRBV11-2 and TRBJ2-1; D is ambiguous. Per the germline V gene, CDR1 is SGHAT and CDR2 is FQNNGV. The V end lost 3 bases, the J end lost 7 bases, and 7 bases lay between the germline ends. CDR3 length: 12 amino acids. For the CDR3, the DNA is TGTGCCAGCAGCTTTCTACGAAATGAGCAGTTCTTC. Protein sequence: CASSFLRNEQFF.

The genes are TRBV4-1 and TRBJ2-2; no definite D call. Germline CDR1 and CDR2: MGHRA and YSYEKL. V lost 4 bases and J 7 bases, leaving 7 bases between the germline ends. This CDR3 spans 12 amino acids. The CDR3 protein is CASSRVFGELFF. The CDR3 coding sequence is TGCGCCAGCAGCCGAGTCTTCGGGGAGCTGTTTTTT.

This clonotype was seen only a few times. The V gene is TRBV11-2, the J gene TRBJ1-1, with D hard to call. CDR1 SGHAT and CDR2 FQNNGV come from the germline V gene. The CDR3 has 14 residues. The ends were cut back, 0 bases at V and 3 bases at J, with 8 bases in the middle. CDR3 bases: TGTGCCAGCAGCTTAGATGGTCGTTACACTGAAGCTTTCTTT. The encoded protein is CASSLDGRYTEAFF.